This T cell receptor beta chain came from a study of blood T cell repertoires in COVID-19. Looking at the study overall: Italy, Spain and the United States were the sources of the convalescent and acute COVID-19 samples. Nucleic acid was either cDNA or gDNA, and it came from T cells, B-cell-depleted T cells, or PBMCs.

Original analysis: For nucleated cells, counts were estimated from reference gene primer amplification. The method was immunoSEQ multiplex PCR; TCRdb's version includes in-frame clones alone and lacks a portion of them. V and J calls and clone size are given by that table; D and trimming were obtained from the DNA. In the table there are around 130,000 clones, 84% of which are singletons. The CDR3 contains 16 residues. The germline V gene has CDR1 MNHNY and CDR2 SVGAGI (reference sequence). V shed 4 bases, J shed 8 bases, and the junction held 12 bases outside the gene matches. This clone appeared once.

The rearrangement uses TRBV6-6 and TRBJ1-4, with 8 bases aligning to TRBD1. The receptor's source is a man aged 60 to 69 with acute or convalescent COVID-19. Sequencing used peripheral blood. The CDR3: CASSSLMGQDNEKLFF. CDR3 DNA sequence: TGTGCCAGCAGTTCACTAATGGGACAGGATAACGAAAAACTGTTTTTT.